What follows are 18 T cell receptor beta chains derived from one specimen sequenced in a study of TIL therapy for anti-PD-1-resistant metastatic lung cancer. As for time point: pre-treatment sample, taken before nivolumab and TIL therapy. Most excised metastases sampled were pleural nodules or supraclavicular lymph nodes. This was the immunoSEQ v3 assay. The protocol was immunoSEQ multiplex PCR, while the TCRdb copy is restricted to in-frame clones and leaves out a portion. The data show more than 90,000 clones, roughly 65% seen once. Sequenced here: tumor tissue, sampled at baseline. Receptor source: a person aged 25 to 80 with non-small cell lung cancer.

This clone occurred once. The CDR3 DNA sequence: TGTGCCAGCAGCTCGGGGGCGACTAGCGGGGGACCTAGCTCCTACAATGAGCAGTTCTTC. Its protein is CASSSGATSGGPSSYNEQFF. This sequence joins TRBV5-8 and TRBJ2-1; TRBD2 matches at 12 bases. CDR3 size: 20 residues. Germline-derived CDR1 and CDR2 are SGHTS and YDEGEE. V lost 3 bases, J lost 0 bases, and 13 bases stayed unmatched.

This clone showed up just a few times. This chain joins TRBV7-9 and TRBJ2-7; the D gene is possibly TRBD1 (6 bases). CDR1 is SEHNR, CDR2 FQNEAQ, per germline (reference sequence). Deletions cut 5 bases from V and 2 bases from J, with 13 bases between. The CDR3 covers 14 residues. CDR3 coding DNA: TGTGCCAGCAGCCGCCGGGACAAACCCTACGAGCAGTACTTC. Its protein product is CASSRRDKPYEQYF.

This clone was recorded a few times. V gene TRBV7-5 combines with J gene TRBJ2-5; the D call TRBD2 from the table was never checked on the DNA. TRBV7-5 is termed a pseudogene. The CDR3 has 13 amino acids. CDR3: CVRSLVAKETQYF. The CDR3 DNA is TGTGTCAGAAGCTTGGTCGCTAAAGAGACCCAGTACTTC.

This clone was detected only a few times. The chain has TRBV19 and TRBJ2-4; TRBD2 matches 8 bases. With V trimmed by 9 bases and J by 8 bases, 15 bases remained unmatched. CDR3 length equals 15 residues. The V gene's germline CDR1 is LNHDA and CDR2 SQIVND (reference sequence). Written as DNA, the CDR3 is TGTGCCAGCAGATCGGGGGGGCGAGTCCAACACATTCAGTACTTC. Protein: CASRSGGRVQHIQYF.

The rearrangement uses TRBV18 and TRBJ1-5; 10 nucleotides agree with TRBD1. This CDR3 has 17 residues. In germline, CDR1 is KGHSH, CDR2 LQKENI. V shed 3 bases and J 4 bases; nucleotides not matched to a gene: 9. The CDR3 region has the DNA TGTGCCAGCTCACCTTCTGGGGGGGACAGGGGAAATCAGCCCCAGCATTTT. This gives the protein CASSPSGGDRGNQPQHF.

This sequence joins TRBV7-9 and TRBJ1-2; D remains unclear. Germline values: CDR1 SEHNR, CDR2 FQNEAQ (reference sequence). The length of the CDR3 is 13 residues. V gave up 5 bases and J gave up 2 bases, with 9 bases separating them. The CDR3 region has the DNA TGTGCCAGCAGCCGGACCGAAAACTATGGCTACACCTTC. This encodes CASSRTENYGYTF.

The chain couples TRBV4-3 to TRBJ2-4, with TRBD1 matching 7 bases. Germline assignment: CDR1 LGHNA and CDR2 YSLEER. This CDR3 spans 14 amino acids. The J segment lost 7 bases and the V segment lost 0 bases, leaving 3 bases of the junction unmatched. This CDR3 is CASSQDTGVNIQYF. DNA for the CDR3: TGCGCCAGCAGCCAAGATACAGGGGTGAACATTCAGTACTTC.

This clone was counted between two and nine times. The chain couples TRBV5-6 to TRBJ2-5; TRBD1 agrees at 11 bases. The length of the CDR3 is 15 residues. Germline CDR1 SGHDT, CDR2 YYEEEE. Trimming took 1 base from V and 4 from J; bases not matched to a gene: 3. This chain's CDR3 is CASSLPGTGGETQYF. The CDR3 DNA is TGTGCCAGCAGCTTGCCCGGGACAGGGGGAGAGACCCAGTACTTC.

The CDR3 reads CASSSSIVGYTF. CDR3 bases: TGTGCCAGCAGTTCATCCATAGTTGGCTACACCTTC. The chain has TRBV6-2 or TRBV6-3 and TRBJ1-2; unclear D gene. V was clipped by 4 bases and J by 7 bases, with 10 bases between them. The CDR3 has 12 amino acids. Looked up from germline, CDR1 is MNHEY and CDR2 is SVGEGT.

V gene TRBV7-2 combines with J gene TRBJ1-2, with D tentatively TRBD1 (6 bases). Germline V gene data show CDR1 as SGHTA and CDR2 as FQGNSA. The CDR3 covers 13 residues. Between the trimmed V and J ends, which lost 5 bases and 1 base, there was a span of 8 bases. CDR3 sequence reads: CASSGQLNYGYTF. For the CDR3, the DNA is TGTGCCAGCAGCGGACAGCTTAACTATGGCTACACCTTC.

This clone occurred a few times. This chain uses TRBV19 with TRBJ2-1; D unresolved. From germline, CDR1 is LNHDA and CDR2 SQIVND (reference sequence). The CDR3 totals 13 residues. Trimming cost V 7 bases and J 6 bases, with 13 bases left between them. In DNA, the CDR3 is TGTGCCAGTACCATTCGGCCCGGCAATGAGCAGTTCTTC. Protein product: CASTIRPGNEQFF.

The CDR3 spells CASSKIGPRGGGELFF. CDR3 coding DNA: TGTGCCAGCAGCAAAATTGGCCCGAGGGGAGGTGGGGAGCTGTTTTTT. J is TRBJ2-2 and V is TRBV7-3, with a tentative D call TRBD2 (6 bases). CDR1 and CDR2 (germline): SGHTA, FQGTGA. The CDR3 covers 16 residues. The germline V and J ends were trimmed by 5 bases and 8 bases, with 21 bases remaining between them.

The chain has TRBV11-2 and TRBJ2-7; tentative D call: TRBD1 (5 bases). CDR1 and CDR2 from the germline V gene are SGHAT and FQNNGV. The CDR3 has 16 amino acids. Trimming removed 1 base at V and 3 bases at J, with 16 bases between. The chain's CDR3 is CASSLVGQGSLYEQYF. CDR3 DNA: TGTGCCAGCAGCTTAGTTGGGCAGGGCTCTCTCTACGAGCAGTACTTC.

The genes are TRBV28 and TRBJ2-2, with unresolved D. This CDR3 region has 16 residues. Germline CDR1 is MDHEN and CDR2 is SYDVKM. V was shortened by 3 bases and J by 0 bases, with 11 bases between the two germline ends. Here the CDR3 DNA reads TGTGCCAGCAGTTTTTATCGTGCGGCGAACACCGGGGAGCTGTTTTTT. Protein sequence: CASSFYRAANTGELFF.

Only a few counts were recorded for this clone. V is TRBV4-1 and J is TRBJ2-2; 8 bases match TRBD2. The CDR3 length is 18 residues. Germline V gene data show CDR1 as MGHRA and CDR2 as YSYEKL. V shed 4 bases and J 7 bases; nucleotides not matched to a gene: 17. The CDR3, as DNA: TGCGCCAGCAGCCGCCGTTGGGGGGTGCGGGGGGAGGACGGGGAGCTGTTTTTT. This translates into CASSRRWGVRGEDGELFF.

The chain recombines TRBV12-3 or TRBV12-4 with TRBJ1-4; TRBD1 is a possible D gene (6 bases). The CDR3 runs to 12 residues. Trimming left V 6 bases short and J 14 bases short, with 16 bases between. The CDR3 region is CASSFDRTSLFF. CDR3 in DNA: TGTGCCAGCAGCTTCGACAGGACGAGCCTGTTTTTT.

This clone was recorded a few times. This rearrangement joins TRBV6-6 to TRBJ1-5; 10 positions match TRBD1. J gave up 3 bases and V 2 bases, and 4 bases lay outside the gene matches. This CDR3 is built from 16 residues. Germline CDR1 is MNHNY and CDR2 is SVGAGI (reference sequence). This CDR3 is CASSYGTGVNNQPQHF. The CDR3, as DNA: TGTGCCAGCAGTTACGGGACAGGGGTAAACAATCAGCCCCAGCATTTT.

The V and J genes are TRBV6-5 and TRBJ2-3; tentatively, D is TRBD2 (5 bases). Trimming took 6 bases from V and 2 from J, leaving 12 bases between them. Germline assignment: CDR1 MNHEY and CDR2 SVGAGI. The CDR3 has 14 residues. CDR3 sequence: CASRDSLATDTQYF. As DNA, the CDR3 is TGTGCCAGCAGGGACTCGCTGGCCACAGATACGCAGTATTTT.